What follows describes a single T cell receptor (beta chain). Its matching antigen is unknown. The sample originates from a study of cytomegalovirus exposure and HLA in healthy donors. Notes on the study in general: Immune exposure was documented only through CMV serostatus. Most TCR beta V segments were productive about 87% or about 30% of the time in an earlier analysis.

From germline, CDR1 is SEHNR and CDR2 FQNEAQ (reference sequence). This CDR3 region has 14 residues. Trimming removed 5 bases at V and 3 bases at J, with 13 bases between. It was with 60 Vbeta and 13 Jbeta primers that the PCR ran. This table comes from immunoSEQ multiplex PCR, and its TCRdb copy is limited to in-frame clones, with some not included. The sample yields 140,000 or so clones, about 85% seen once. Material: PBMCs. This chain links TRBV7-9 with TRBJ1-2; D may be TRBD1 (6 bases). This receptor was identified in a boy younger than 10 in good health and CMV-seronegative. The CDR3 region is CASSKGHRYYGYTF. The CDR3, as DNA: TGTGCCAGCAGCAAGGGACACCGCTACTATGGCTACACCTTC. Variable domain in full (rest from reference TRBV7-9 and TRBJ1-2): DTGVSQNPRHKITKRGQNVTFRCDPISEHNRLYWYRQTLGQGPEFLTYFQNEAQLEKSRLLSDRFSAERPKGSFSTLEIQRTEQGDSAMYLCASSKGHRYYGYTFGSGTRLTVV.